Below, 27 T cell receptor beta chains from the same sample are listed, as sequenced in a study of cytomegalovirus exposure and HLA in healthy donors. Primers for the PCR totalled 60 Vbeta and 13 Jbeta. The repertoire was sequenced with immunoSEQ multiplex PCR; TCRdb's copy has only in-frame clones and lacks some. In the table there are 130,000 to 150,000 clones, over 60% of which are singletons. The material sequenced was PBMCs. The receptors were gathered from a man between 35 and 55 years old in good health and CMV-seropositive.

The chain combines TRBV19 with TRBJ2-7, with 8 bases identical to TRBD1. The V gene end was trimmed by 8 bases and the J gene end by 6 bases; junction bases not matched to a gene: 12. The germline gives CDR1 LNHDA, CDR2 SQIVND (reference sequence). The CDR3 runs to 14 residues. Here the CDR3 DNA reads TGTGCCAGTCGGCCCCGGACAGGGCTTGCCGAGCAGTACTTC. Protein product: CASRPRTGLAEQYF.

The chain combines TRBV2 with TRBJ1-2, with 9 bases fitting TRBD1. This CDR3 is built from 16 residues. V lost 4 bases and J lost 0; bases outside the gene matches: 6. Per germline, CDR1 SNHLY and CDR2 FYNNEI. The CDR3 DNA sequence: TGTGCCAGCAGTGGAACAGGGGGCCTAGCTAACTATGGCTACACCTTC. Translating it yields CASSGTGGLANYGYTF.

The chain combines TRBV9 with TRBJ2-2; TRBD2 is a possible D gene (5 bases). The CDR3 length is 16 residues. Germline CDR1 SGDLS, CDR2 YYNGEE. V gave up 2 bases and J gave up 7 bases, with 18 bases separating them. CDR3 region: CASSVDEGHAIGELFF. The DNA of the CDR3 is TGTGCCAGCAGCGTGGATGAGGGCCATGCAATCGGGGAGCTGTTTTTT.

Comment on this clone: Other DNA sequences in the same sample also yield this CDR3. The CDR3 region has the DNA TGCGCCAGCAGTGAGTCGGCCAGCTATGGCTACACCTTC. Amino acids: CASSESASYGYTF. The rearrangement links TRBV10-1 to TRBJ1-2; no reliable D call. Looked up from germline, CDR1 is WNHNN and CDR2 is SYGVQD (reference sequence). There are 13 residues in the CDR3. V dropped 0 bases and J dropped 4 bases, with 6 bases sitting between them.

This chain connects TRBV6-5 to TRBJ1-3, with no clear D. The V end lost 6 bases, the J end lost 0 bases, and 6 bases lay between the germline ends. CDR1 is MNHEY and CDR2 is SVGAGI in the germline V gene. The CDR3 has 13 amino acids. The CDR3 region has the DNA TGTGCCAGCAGGATAGACTCTGGAAACACCATATATTTT. It translates to CASRIDSGNTIYF.

The gene calls are TRBV30 and TRBJ1-3, with D possibly being TRBD1 (5 bases). Per the germline V gene, CDR1 is GTSNPN and CDR2 is SVGIG (reference sequence). The CDR3 loop spans 14 amino acids. Deletions cut 2 bases from V and 0 bases from J, with 8 bases between. The CDR3 is CAWSYRSSGNTIYF. CDR3 coding DNA: TGTGCCTGGAGTTACAGGAGCTCTGGAAACACCATATATTTT.

This clone was observed a few times. The V gene is TRBV2, the J gene TRBJ1-4; D possibly corresponds to TRBD1 (6 bases). CDR3 length: 15 amino acids. Germline-derived CDR1 and CDR2 are SNHLY and FYNNEI. Trimming took 6 bases from V and 8 from J, leaving 19 bases between them. This CDR3 is CASSFEQGLSEKLFF. The DNA of the CDR3 is TGTGCCAGCAGCTTCGAACAGGGTCTTTCGGAAAAACTGTTTTTT.

The V call is TRBV4-1, the J call TRBJ2-6; the D gene is possibly TRBD1 (5 bases). Germline values: CDR1 MGHRA, CDR2 YSYEKL. V was pared by 2 bases and J by 0 bases, with 11 bases between. The CDR3 is 17 amino acids. This chain's CDR3 is CASSQRTQSSGANVLTF. In DNA, the CDR3 is TGCGCCAGCAGCCAACGGACACAGAGCTCTGGGGCCAACGTCCTGACTTTC.

The chain uses TRBV5-1 and TRBJ1-1; D possibly corresponds to TRBD1 (5 bases). The germline CDR1 and CDR2 sequences are SGHRS and YFSETQ. V gave up 1 base and J gave up 1 base, with 8 bases separating them. This CDR3 has 14 residues. The DNA of the CDR3 is TGCGCCAGCAGCTTGTACGGGGGGAACACTGAAGCTTTCTTT. Its translation is CASSLYGGNTEAFF.

This clone was detected once. This rearrangement joins TRBV6-5 to TRBJ1-3; D is ambiguous. V lost 2 bases and J lost 1, with 12 bases in between. CDR1 and CDR2 (germline): MNHEY, SVGAGI. The length of the CDR3 is 16 residues. The CDR3 DNA sequence: TGTGCCAGCAGTTACGCCTCGGGTTTTTCTGGAAACACCATATATTTT. Translated, it gives CASSYASGFSGNTIYF.

The chain joins TRBV6-5 to TRBJ2-5; a weak D match, TRBD1 (5 bases). Germline V gives CDR1 MNHEY, CDR2 SVGAGI. There are 15 residues in the CDR3. The V gene lost 5 bases and the J gene lost 4 bases, with 17 bases spanning the gap. The CDR3 region is CASSRRTIQGETQYF. CDR3 nucleotide sequence: TGTGCCAGCAGTCGGCGAACTATTCAGGGAGAGACCCAGTACTTC.

The chain is built from TRBV10-1 and TRBJ1-5; TRBD1 might be the D (6 bases). CDR1 and CDR2 from the germline V gene are WNHNN and SYGVQD (reference sequence). This CDR3 is 16 amino acids long. V gave up 10 bases and J gave up 5 bases, with 24 bases separating them. The CDR3 sequence: CAKPTEARGGDQPQHF. The CDR3, as DNA: TGCGCCAAACCGACCGAGGCCAGAGGGGGGGATCAGCCCCAGCATTTT.

Concerning this clone: One end of the junction is discordant with germline, which a read error may explain. CDR3 coding DNA: TGTTCCAGCAGCGCCTCCGGGACAGGGATGAACACTGAAGCTTTCTTT. The encoded protein is CSSSASGTGMNTEAFF. The chain recombines TRBV7-9 with TRBJ1-1, with TRBD1 identical over 9 bases. The CDR3 extends over 16 amino acids. CDR1 is SEHNR, CDR2 FQNEAQ, per germline (reference sequence).

The rearrangement joins TRBV19 to TRBJ2-1; 10 bases line up with TRBD2. The germline CDR1 and CDR2 sequences are LNHDA and SQIVND (reference sequence). Losses at the gene ends were 4 bases for V and 13 bases for J; bases not matched to a gene: 4. This CDR3 is built from 12 residues. The CDR3 loop reads CASSKLAGEQFF. For the CDR3, the DNA is TGTGCCAGTAGTAAGCTAGCGGGGGAACAGTTCTTC.

The chain employs TRBV6-5 and TRBJ1-1, with TRBD1 as a possible D gene (5 bases). Germline V gene sequence: CDR1 MNHEY, CDR2 SVGAGI. Trimming left V 0 bases short and J 11 bases short, with 16 bases between. CDR3 length: 14 amino acids. CDR3 protein: CASSYSGPGEVAFF. CDR3 bases: TGTGCCAGCAGTTACTCTGGGCCGGGGGAGGTGGCTTTCTTT.

This chain uses TRBV6-6 with TRBJ2-7; 8 bases are shared with TRBD1. V shed 6 bases and J 2 bases; nucleotides not matched to a gene: 6. Per germline, CDR1 MNHNY and CDR2 SVGAGI (reference sequence). The CDR3 has 14 amino acids. CDR3 amino acids: CASRVQGVPYEQYF. As DNA, the CDR3 is TGTGCCAGCAGGGTACAGGGGGTTCCCTACGAGCAGTACTTC.

In its sample, this clone was seen a few times. The V gene is TRBV6-5, the J gene TRBJ1-1, with D perhaps matching TRBD1 (6 bases). Germline-derived CDR1 and CDR2 are MNHEY and SVGAGI. Trimming shortened V by 8 bases and J by 9 bases, and 10 bases separated the two germline ends. This CDR3 comprises 10 residues. The CDR3, as DNA: TGTGCCAGCCGGGGGGCCCAAGCTTTCTTT. The encoded protein is CASRGAQAFF.

This sequence joins TRBV11-2 and TRBJ2-7; the match to TRBD1 covers 8 bases. Germline V gene sequence: CDR1 SGHAT, CDR2 FQNNGV. The length of the CDR3 is 13 residues. The junction had 2 bases not matched to a gene; V was cut back by 1 base and J by 6 bases. The CDR3 spells CASSLVRGREQYF. CDR3 nucleotides: TGTGCCAGCAGCTTAGTCAGGGGGCGCGAGCAGTACTTC.

V gene TRBV6-5 combines with J gene TRBJ2-5; D uncertain. V lost 6 bases and J 5 bases, leaving 13 bases between the germline ends. CDR1 is MNHEY and CDR2 is SVGAGI in the germline V gene. The CDR3 runs 13 residues. CDR3 loop: CASSPSLRETQYF. CDR3 bases: TGTGCCAGCAGCCCGAGCTTGCGGGAGACCCAGTACTTC.

The chain joins TRBV4-3 to TRBJ2-3; 16 bases line up with TRBD2. The CDR3 covers 19 residues. The V gene's germline CDR1 is LGHNA and CDR2 YSLEER. The J segment lost 2 bases and the V segment lost 0 bases, leaving 5 bases of the junction unmatched. CDR3 region: CASSQDRGLAGGPTDTQYF. The CDR3 DNA follows: TGCGCCAGCAGCCAAGACCGGGGACTAGCGGGAGGGCCCACAGATACGCAGTATTTT.

This clone turned up a few times. The chain carries TRBV29-1 and TRBJ1-5, with 12 bases identical to TRBD1. Germline V lookup: CDR1 SQVTM, CDR2 ANQGSEA. V dropped 6 bases and J dropped 7; count of bases not matched to a gene: 4. The CDR3 loop spans 13 amino acids. The CDR3 coding sequence is TGCAGCGTGGGACAGGGGGCCTTGCAGCCCCAGCATTTT. It specifies CSVGQGALQPQHF.

V gene TRBV12-5 combines with J gene TRBJ1-5, with D uncertain. The CDR3 loop spans 13 amino acids. The germline V gene has CDR1 LGHNT and CDR2 FRNRAP. Deletions cut 3 bases from V and 7 bases from J, with 10 bases between. The CDR3 DNA follows: TGTGCTAGTGGTTTCCGAGGCGGACAGCCCCAGCATTTT. This gives the protein CASGFRGGQPQHF.

This sequence joins TRBV11-3 and TRBJ2-7, with 9 bases aligning to TRBD1. V lost 2 bases and J lost 1; bases outside the gene matches: 3. The CDR3 runs to 15 residues. The germline V gene has CDR1 SGHNT and CDR2 YENEEA. The CDR3 loop reads CASSLPGQGSYEQYF. The CDR3 DNA follows: TGTGCCAGCAGCTTACCCGGACAGGGGTCCTACGAGCAGTACTTC. Filled out from reference TRBV11-3 and TRBJ2-7, the complete variable domain reads EAGVVQSPRYKIIEKKQPVAFWCNPISGHNTLYWYLQNLGQGPELLIRYENEEAVDDSQLPKDRFSAERLKGVDSTLKIQPAELGDSAVYLCASSLPGQGSYEQYFGPGTRLTVT.

This clone was recorded a few times. The chain joins TRBV4-3 to TRBJ2-2; 7 bases agree with TRBD2. Germline assignment: CDR1 LGHNA and CDR2 YSLEER. V lost 1 base and J lost 2; bases outside the gene matches: 4. CDR3 length: 16 amino acids. The CDR3 sequence: CASSQGPAGNTGELFF. DNA of the CDR3: TGCGCCAGCAGCCAAGGTCCAGCGGGAAACACCGGGGAGCTGTTTTTT.

The chain employs TRBV5-1 and TRBJ2-2; 10 bases line up with TRBD1. The CDR3 is 17 residues long. The germline gives CDR1 SGHRS, CDR2 YFSETQ. Losses at the gene ends were 4 bases for V and 3 bases for J; bases not matched to a gene: 9. DNA of the CDR3: TGCGCCAGCAGCAAACTTACCGGGACAGGGGACACCGGGGAGCTGTTTTTT. Amino acids: CASSKLTGTGDTGELFF.

The genes are TRBV9 and TRBJ2-2; D is uncertain. In germline, CDR1 is SGDLS, CDR2 YYNGEE. The CDR3 spans 16 residues. V was shortened by 0 bases and J by 5 bases, with 14 bases between the two germline ends. The CDR3 sequence: CASSVEIAPRTGELFF. The CDR3 bases are TGTGCCAGCAGCGTAGAAATAGCCCCAAGGACCGGGGAGCTGTTTTTT. Variable domain in full (rest from reference TRBV9 and TRBJ2-2): DSGVTQTPKHLITATGQRVTLRCSPRSGDLSVYWYQQSLDQGLQFLIQYYNGEERAKGNILERFSAQQFPDLHSELNLSSLELGDSALYFCASSVEIAPRTGELFFGEGSRLTVL.

The rearrangement joins TRBV6-1 to TRBJ1-2; no firm D call. V was pared by 11 bases and J by 0 bases, with 13 bases between. Germline V gives CDR1 MNHNS, CDR2 SASEGT. This CDR3 is built from 13 residues. The DNA for the CDR3 is TGTGCCGGCCATTCCGGGACTAACTATGGCTACACCTTC. Protein product: CAGHSGTNYGYTF.